This entry describes one TCR beta chain. Authors' processing steps: Amplification of reference gene primers was used by the study to estimate nucleated cell counts. Produced via immunoSEQ multiplex PCR; TCRdb's table is partial and in-frame only. Clone size and the V and J calls come from that table; the DNA yielded D and trimming. This table has roughly 140,000 clones, 65% to 90% appearing once. CDR3 length equals 16 residues. Trimming removed 4 bases from V and 4 bases from J; junction bases left unmatched: 10. Germline CDR1 reads SGHDN; CDR2 reads FVKESK. This sample is part of a study of blood T cell repertoires in COVID-19. Study at large: Acute and convalescent COVID-19 specimens originated in the United States, Italy and Spain. T cells, B-cell-depleted T cells, or PBMCs supplied cDNA or gDNA.

This sequence was found in a middle-aged man with acute or convalescent COVID-19. The sequencing sample was made of peripheral blood. This chain connects TRBV14 to TRBJ1-2; TRBD1 matches at 9 bases. CDR3 protein: CASSRGGQGDRYGYTF. In DNA, the CDR3 is TGTGCCAGCAGCCGGGGGGGACAGGGCGACCGCTATGGCTACACCTTC.